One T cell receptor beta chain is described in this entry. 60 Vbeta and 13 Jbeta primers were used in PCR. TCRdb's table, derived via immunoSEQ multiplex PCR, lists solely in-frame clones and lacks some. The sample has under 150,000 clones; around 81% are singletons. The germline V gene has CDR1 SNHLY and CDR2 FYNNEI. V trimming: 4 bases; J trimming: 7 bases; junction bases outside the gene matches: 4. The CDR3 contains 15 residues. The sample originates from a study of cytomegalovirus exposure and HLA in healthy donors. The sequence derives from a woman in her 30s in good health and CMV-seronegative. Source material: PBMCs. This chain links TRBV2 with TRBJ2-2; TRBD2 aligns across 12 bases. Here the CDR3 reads CASSGLAGAHGELFF. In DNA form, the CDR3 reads TGTGCCAGCAGTGGACTAGCGGGAGCCCACGGGGAGCTGTTTTTT.